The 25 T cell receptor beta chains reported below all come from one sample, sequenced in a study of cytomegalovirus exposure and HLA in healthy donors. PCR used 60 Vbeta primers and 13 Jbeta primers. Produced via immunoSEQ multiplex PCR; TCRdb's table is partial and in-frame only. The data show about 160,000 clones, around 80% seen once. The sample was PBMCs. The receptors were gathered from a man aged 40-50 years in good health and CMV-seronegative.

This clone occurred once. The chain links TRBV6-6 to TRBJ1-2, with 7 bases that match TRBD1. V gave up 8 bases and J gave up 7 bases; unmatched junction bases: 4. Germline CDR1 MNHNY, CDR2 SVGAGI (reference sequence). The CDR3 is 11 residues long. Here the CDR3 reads CASQGGPGYTF. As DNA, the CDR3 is TGTGCCAGCCAGGGGGGTCCTGGCTACACCTTC.

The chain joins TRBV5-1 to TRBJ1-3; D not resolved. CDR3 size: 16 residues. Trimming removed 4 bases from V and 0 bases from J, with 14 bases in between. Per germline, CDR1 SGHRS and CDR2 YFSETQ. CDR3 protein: CASSLATRFSGNTIYF. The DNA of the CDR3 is TGCGCCAGCAGCCTGGCGACACGGTTCTCTGGAAACACCATATATTTT. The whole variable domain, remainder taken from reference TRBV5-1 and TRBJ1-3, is KAGVTQTPRYLIKTRGQQVTLSCSPISGHRSVSWYQQTPGQGLQFLFEYFSETQRNKGNFPGRFSGRQFSNSRSEMNVSTLELGDSALYLCASSLATRFSGNTIYFGEGSWLTVV.

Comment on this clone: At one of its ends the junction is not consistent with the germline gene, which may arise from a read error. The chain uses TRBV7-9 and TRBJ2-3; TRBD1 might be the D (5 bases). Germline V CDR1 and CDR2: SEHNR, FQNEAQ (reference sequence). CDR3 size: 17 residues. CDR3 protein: CSSTLREGRDRADTQYF. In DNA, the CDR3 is TGTTCCAGCACCCTAAGGGAAGGCAGGGATAGGGCAGATACGCAGTATTTT.

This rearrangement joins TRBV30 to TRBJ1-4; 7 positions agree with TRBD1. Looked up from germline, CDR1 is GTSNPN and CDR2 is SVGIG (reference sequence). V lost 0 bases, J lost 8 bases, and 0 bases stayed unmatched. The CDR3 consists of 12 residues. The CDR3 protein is CAWSVQGEKLFF. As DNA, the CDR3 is TGTGCCTGGAGTGTACAGGGGGAAAAACTGTTTTTT.

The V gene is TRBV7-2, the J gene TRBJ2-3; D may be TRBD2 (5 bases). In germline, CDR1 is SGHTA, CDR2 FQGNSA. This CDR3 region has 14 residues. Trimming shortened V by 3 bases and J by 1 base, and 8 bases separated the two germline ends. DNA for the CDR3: TGTGCCAGCAGCTTTAGCGCACGCACAGATACGCAGTATTTT. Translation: CASSFSARTDTQYF.

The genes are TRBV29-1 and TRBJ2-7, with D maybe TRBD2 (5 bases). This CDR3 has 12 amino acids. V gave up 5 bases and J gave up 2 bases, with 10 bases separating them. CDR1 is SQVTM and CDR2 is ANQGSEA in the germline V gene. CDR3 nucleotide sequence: TGCAGCGTTAATACTAGTCCCTACGAGCAGTACTTC. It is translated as CSVNTSPYEQYF.

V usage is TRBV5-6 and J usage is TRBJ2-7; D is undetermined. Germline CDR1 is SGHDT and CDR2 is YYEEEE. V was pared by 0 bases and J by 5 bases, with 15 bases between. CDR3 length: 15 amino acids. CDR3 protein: CASSLDSRTGDEQYF. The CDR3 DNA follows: TGTGCCAGCAGCTTGGACTCCCGTACGGGTGACGAGCAGTACTTC.

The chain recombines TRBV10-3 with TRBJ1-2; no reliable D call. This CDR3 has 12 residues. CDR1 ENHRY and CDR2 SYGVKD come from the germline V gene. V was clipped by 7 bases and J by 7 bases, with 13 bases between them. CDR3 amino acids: CAIIRDFRGYTF. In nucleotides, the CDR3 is TGTGCCATCATTCGGGATTTTCGTGGCTACACCTTC.

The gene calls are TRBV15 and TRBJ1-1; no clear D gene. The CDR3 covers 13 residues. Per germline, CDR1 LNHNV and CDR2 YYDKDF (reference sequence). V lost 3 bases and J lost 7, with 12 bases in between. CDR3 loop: CATSSGWGGEAFF. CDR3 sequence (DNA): TGTGCCACCAGCAGTGGTTGGGGAGGTGAAGCTTTCTTT.

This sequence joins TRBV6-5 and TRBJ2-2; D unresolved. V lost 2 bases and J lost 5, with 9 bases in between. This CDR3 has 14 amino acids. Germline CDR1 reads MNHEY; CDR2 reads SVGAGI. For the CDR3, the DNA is TGTGCCAGCAGTTACGGCCAAGTGACCGGGGAGCTGTTTTTT. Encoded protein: CASSYGQVTGELFF.

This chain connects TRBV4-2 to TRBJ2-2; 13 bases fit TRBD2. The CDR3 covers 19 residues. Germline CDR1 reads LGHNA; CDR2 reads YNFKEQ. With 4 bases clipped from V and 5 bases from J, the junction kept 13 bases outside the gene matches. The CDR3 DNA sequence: TGTGCCAGCAGCCCCGGACTAGCGGGAGTAGCAGGGGAAACCGGGGAGCTGTTTTTT. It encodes CASSPGLAGVAGETGELFF.

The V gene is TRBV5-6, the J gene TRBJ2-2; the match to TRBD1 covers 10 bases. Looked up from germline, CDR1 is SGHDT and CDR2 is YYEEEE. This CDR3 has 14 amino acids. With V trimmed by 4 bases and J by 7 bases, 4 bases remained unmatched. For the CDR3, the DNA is TGTGCCAGCAGCCGGGGACAGGGGTACGGGGAGCTGTTTTTT. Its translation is CASSRGQGYGELFF.

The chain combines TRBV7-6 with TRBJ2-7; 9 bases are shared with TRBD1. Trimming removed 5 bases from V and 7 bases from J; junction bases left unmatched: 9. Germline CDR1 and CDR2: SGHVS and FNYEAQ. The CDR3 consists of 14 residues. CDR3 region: CASSSPGTGLEQYF. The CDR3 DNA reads TGTGCCAGCAGCAGTCCCGGGACAGGGCTGGAGCAGTACTTC.

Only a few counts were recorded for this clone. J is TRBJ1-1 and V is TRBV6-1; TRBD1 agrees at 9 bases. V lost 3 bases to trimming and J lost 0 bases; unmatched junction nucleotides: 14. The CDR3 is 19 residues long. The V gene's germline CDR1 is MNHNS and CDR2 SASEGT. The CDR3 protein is CASSELSPGTGNMNTEAFF. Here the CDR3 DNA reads TGTGCCAGCAGTGAGCTCTCTCCCGGGACAGGGAATATGAACACTGAAGCTTTCTTT.

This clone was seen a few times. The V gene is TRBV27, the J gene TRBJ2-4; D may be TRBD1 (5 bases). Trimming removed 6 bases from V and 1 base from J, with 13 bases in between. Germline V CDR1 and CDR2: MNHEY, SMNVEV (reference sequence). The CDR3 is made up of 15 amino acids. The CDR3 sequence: CASRPQGLAKNIQYF. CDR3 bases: TGTGCCAGCAGACCCCAGGGCCTGGCCAAAAACATTCAGTACTTC.

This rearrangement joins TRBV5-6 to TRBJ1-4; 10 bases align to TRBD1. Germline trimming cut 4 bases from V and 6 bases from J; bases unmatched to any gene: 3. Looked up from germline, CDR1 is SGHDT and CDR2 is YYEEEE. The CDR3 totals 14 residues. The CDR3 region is CASSLTGGDEKLFF. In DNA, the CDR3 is TGTGCCAGCAGCCTGACAGGGGGCGATGAAAAACTGTTTTTT.

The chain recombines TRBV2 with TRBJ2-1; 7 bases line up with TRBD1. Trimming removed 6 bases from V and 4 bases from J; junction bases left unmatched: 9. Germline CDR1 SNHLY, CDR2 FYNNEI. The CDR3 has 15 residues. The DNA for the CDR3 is TGTGCCAGCAGCCTCGAGGGGGCGAATTACAATGAGCAGTTCTTC. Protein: CASSLEGANYNEQFF.

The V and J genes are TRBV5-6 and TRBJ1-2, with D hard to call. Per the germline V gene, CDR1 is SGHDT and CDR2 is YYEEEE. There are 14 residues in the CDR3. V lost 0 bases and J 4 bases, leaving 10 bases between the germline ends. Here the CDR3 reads CASSLVQSLYGYTF. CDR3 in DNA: TGTGCCAGCAGCTTGGTACAGAGCCTCTATGGCTACACCTTC.

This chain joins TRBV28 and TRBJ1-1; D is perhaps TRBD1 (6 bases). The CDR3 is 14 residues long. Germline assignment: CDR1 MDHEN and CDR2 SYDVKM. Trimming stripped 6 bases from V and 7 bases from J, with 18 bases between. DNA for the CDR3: TGTGCCAGCAGCGGGGGGACATTTGGGGTTGAAGCTTTCTTT. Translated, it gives CASSGGTFGVEAFF.

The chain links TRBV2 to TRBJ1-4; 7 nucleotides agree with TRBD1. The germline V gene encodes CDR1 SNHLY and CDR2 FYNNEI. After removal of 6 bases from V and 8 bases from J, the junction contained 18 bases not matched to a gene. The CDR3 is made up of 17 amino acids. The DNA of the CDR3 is TGTGCCAGCAGCTTGACAGGGTATGGTTGGCGTACAGAAAAACTGTTTTTT. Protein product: CASSLTGYGWRTEKLFF.

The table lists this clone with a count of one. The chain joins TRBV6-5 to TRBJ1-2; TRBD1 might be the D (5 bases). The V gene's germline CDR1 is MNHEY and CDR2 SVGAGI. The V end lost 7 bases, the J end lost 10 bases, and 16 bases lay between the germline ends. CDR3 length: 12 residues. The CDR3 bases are TGTGCCAGCACTGGGGGGTGGGGAGCCTACACCTTC. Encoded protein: CASTGGWGAYTF.

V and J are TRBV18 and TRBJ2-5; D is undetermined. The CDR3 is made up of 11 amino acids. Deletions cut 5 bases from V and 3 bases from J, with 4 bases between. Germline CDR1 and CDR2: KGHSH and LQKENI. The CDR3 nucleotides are TGTGCCAGCTCATTCGAAGAGACCCAGTACTTC. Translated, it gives CASSFEETQYF.

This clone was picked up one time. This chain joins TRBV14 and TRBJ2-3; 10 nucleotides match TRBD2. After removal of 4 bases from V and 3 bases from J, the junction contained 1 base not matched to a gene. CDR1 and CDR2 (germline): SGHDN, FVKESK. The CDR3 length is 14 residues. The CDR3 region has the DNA TGTGCCAGCAGCCCGGGACTAGCGACAGATACGCAGTATTTT. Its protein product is CASSPGLATDTQYF.

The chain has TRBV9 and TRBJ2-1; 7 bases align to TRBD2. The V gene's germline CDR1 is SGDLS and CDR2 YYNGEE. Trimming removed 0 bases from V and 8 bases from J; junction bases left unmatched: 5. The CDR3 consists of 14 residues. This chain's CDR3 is CASSVAAGFHEQFF. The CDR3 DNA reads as TGTGCCAGCAGCGTAGCAGCGGGGTTCCATGAGCAGTTCTTC.

The CDR3: CASSLTSGGSTDTQYF. The CDR3, as DNA: TGCGCCAGCAGTCTGACTAGCGGGGGGAGCACAGATACGCAGTATTTT. V is TRBV5-1 and J is TRBJ2-3; 13 nucleotides agree with TRBD2. V trimming: 5 bases; J trimming: 0 bases; junction bases outside the gene matches: 3. Germline CDR1 reads SGHRS; CDR2 reads YFSETQ. The length of the CDR3 is 16 residues.